The present T cell receptor (beta chain) was sequenced within a study of early T cells in non-severe SARS-CoV-2 infection. The wider study: Investigators sequenced bulk RNA drawn from unsorted whole blood, and chains remained unpaired.

Unique molecular identifiers were attached to individual cDNA molecules. MiXCR, run by TCRdb on the 5' RACE reads, gives a single entry per CDR3 protein. Of tens of thousands of distinct CDR3 sequences listed, around 6.5% are singletons. The CDR3 spans 15 residues. Germline loops: CDR1 SGHRS, CDR2 YFSETQ. The V and J ends lost 0 bases and 0 bases, in that order; junction bases with no gene match: 0. Sample: whole blood, taken at baseline. The origin of this receptor is an adult who was a healthcare worker with PCR-confirmed SARS-CoV-2 infection or an uninfected control (not recorded which). The genes are TRBV5-1 and TRBJ2-7, with TRBD1 identical over 10 bases. Here the CDR3 reads CASSLGDRGSYEQYF. The CDR3, as DNA: TGCGCCAGCAGCTTGGGGGACAGGGGCTCCTACGAGCAGTACTTC.